The 23 T cell receptor beta chains given below trace back to one sample, sequenced in a study of shared clonotypes between healthy human individuals. TCRdb's table, derived via immunoSEQ multiplex PCR, lists solely in-frame clones and lacks some. The sample consists of roughly 2.5 million clones, around 90% of them appearing once. The sample was naive CD4+ T cells sorted from blood. Subset of the sample: CD45RA+ positively selected. The receptors shown here come from a man in his late teens or twenties in good health.

V and J are TRBV6-6 and TRBJ1-1, with 7 nucleotides matching TRBD1. V was clipped by 2 bases and J by 2 bases; unmatched bases: 5. CDR1 is MNHNY, CDR2 SVGAGI, per germline (reference sequence). The length of the CDR3 is 15 residues. The CDR3 spells CASSYEGARNTEAFF. For the CDR3, the DNA is TGTGCCAGCAGTTACGAGGGGGCGCGTAACACTGAAGCTTTCTTT.

This chain joins TRBV6-1 and TRBJ2-1; D might be TRBD1 or TRBD2, each matching 5 bases. Deletions cut 5 bases from V and 5 bases from J, with 13 bases between. The CDR3 totals 14 residues. CDR1 is MNHNS and CDR2 is SASEGT in the germline V gene. For the CDR3, the DNA is TGTGCCAGCAGTTTACCGAGGGGAGACAATGAGCAGTTCTTC. Protein product: CASSLPRGDNEQFF.

The gene calls are TRBV7-8 and TRBJ2-1, with a weak D call TRBD2 (5 bases). V lost 3 bases and J 2 bases, leaving 11 bases between the germline ends. The germline CDR1 and CDR2 sequences are SGHVS and FQNEAQ. This CDR3 spans 15 amino acids. The CDR3 region has the DNA TGTGCCAGCAGCTTCTTGACTAACACCTACAATGAGCAGTTCTTC. Residues: CASSFLTNTYNEQFF.

CDR3 DNA: TGCGCCAGCAGCTTATTTTCACGGGAGGACACTGAAGCTTTCTTT. As protein: CASSLFSREDTEAFF. The V gene is TRBV5-1, the J gene TRBJ1-1; D remains ambiguous. Per the germline V gene, CDR1 is SGHRS and CDR2 is YFSETQ. CDR3 length: 15 residues. V lost 2 bases to trimming and J lost 3 bases, with 14 bases between them.

The rearrangement uses TRBV19 and TRBJ2-5, with D unclear. The CDR3 is 13 residues long. Trimming pared 5 bases from V and 3 bases from J, leaving 10 bases between. Germline V gene data show CDR1 as LNHDA and CDR2 as SQIVND (reference sequence). CDR3: CASSSVTKETQYF. The CDR3 nucleotides are TGTGCCAGTAGTTCCGTGACGAAAGAGACCCAGTACTTC.

V usage is TRBV10-3 and J usage is TRBJ2-2; 15 positions agree with TRBD2. Trimming removed 10 bases from V and 7 bases from J; junction bases left unmatched: 7. The CDR3 runs 15 residues. Germline assignment: CDR1 ENHRY and CDR2 SYGVKD. CDR3 sequence reads: CATGLAGGPGGELFF. CDR3 DNA sequence: TGTGCCACCGGACTAGCGGGAGGGCCGGGCGGGGAGCTGTTTTTT.

The V and J genes are TRBV6-6 and TRBJ2-7; possible D gene TRBD2, 5 bases. The germline V gene encodes CDR1 MNHNY and CDR2 SVGAGI (reference sequence). This CDR3 spans 13 amino acids. Trimming removed 9 bases at V and 2 bases at J, with 14 bases between. The CDR3 nucleotides are TGTGCCAGTTGGGGTCAAGCGGCCTACGAGCAGTACTTC. The encoded protein is CASWGQAAYEQYF.

This chain uses TRBV5-1 with TRBJ2-7, with 10 bases lining up with TRBD2. The CDR3 spans 16 residues. J gave up 2 bases and V 0 bases, and 5 bases lay outside the gene matches. From germline, CDR1 is SGHRS and CDR2 YFSETQ. CDR3 in amino acids: CASSLGSLAGAYEQYF. The CDR3 DNA reads TGCGCCAGCAGCTTGGGGTCTCTAGCGGGAGCCTACGAGCAGTACTTC.

The chain joins TRBV28 to TRBJ1-1; a weak D match, TRBD1 (6 bases). Germline CDR1 MDHEN, CDR2 SYDVKM. V gave up 5 bases and J gave up 1 base, with 14 bases separating them. The CDR3 is 15 residues long. CDR3 loop: CASSRGDTWNTEAFF. For the CDR3, the DNA is TGTGCCAGCAGTAGAGGGGACACCTGGAACACTGAAGCTTTCTTT.

For this clone: This CDR3 is also generated by other DNA sequences in the sample. The chain combines TRBV2 with TRBJ1-3, with a possible D match to TRBD1 (5 bases). This CDR3 comprises 14 residues. The V gene lost 3 bases and the J gene lost 4 bases, with 10 bases spanning the gap. Germline CDR1 SNHLY, CDR2 FYNNEI. CDR3 in DNA: TGTGCCAGCAGTGAGCAAGGGACCGGAAACACCATATATTTT. Amino acid sequence: CASSEQGTGNTIYF. Drawing the rest from reference TRBV2 and TRBJ1-3, the complete variable domain is EPEVTQTPSHQVTQMGQEVILRCVPISNHLYFYWYRQILGQKVEFLVSFYNNEISEKSEIFDDQFSVERPDGSNFTLKIRSTKLEDSAMYFCASSEQGTGNTIYFGEGSWLTVV.

This rearrangement joins TRBV7-6 to TRBJ2-7, with TRBD2 as a possible D gene (5 bases). The CDR3 is 15 amino acids. Looked up from germline, CDR1 is SGHVS and CDR2 is FNYEAQ. V lost 5 bases, J lost 1 base, and 15 bases lay in between. For the CDR3, the DNA is TGTGCCAGCAGCCCGCGGGCAGTACCATCCTACGAGCAGTACTTC. Translated, it gives CASSPRAVPSYEQYF.

The CDR3 loop reads CASSPMTGAQETQYF. DNA for the CDR3: TGCGCCAGCAGCCCCATGACAGGGGCTCAGGAGACCCAGTACTTC. The chain joins TRBV5-1 to TRBJ2-5; TRBD1 matches at 8 bases. Germline loops: CDR1 SGHRS, CDR2 YFSETQ. The V gene end was trimmed by 4 bases and the J gene end by 5 bases; junction bases not matched to a gene: 10. The length of the CDR3 is 15 residues.

This chain joins TRBV5-4 and TRBJ2-7; TRBD1 aligns across 10 bases. This CDR3 is built from 16 residues. The germline V gene has CDR1 SGHNT and CDR2 YYREEE (reference sequence). Trimming took 3 bases from V and 4 from J; bases not matched to a gene: 10. The CDR3 nucleotides read TGTGCCAGCAGCTCACAGACAGGGGGCGCGAAATACGAGCAGTACTTC. Residues: CASSSQTGGAKYEQYF.

The rearrangement uses TRBV27 and TRBJ2-3; 10 positions agree with TRBD2. Looked up from germline, CDR1 is MNHEY and CDR2 is SMNVEV (reference sequence). The CDR3 has 17 amino acids. V gave up 5 bases and J gave up 4 bases; unmatched junction bases: 12. The CDR3 DNA follows: TGTGCCAGCAGTCTAACAACCGGGACTAGCGTCCCAGATACGCAGTATTTT. Its protein is CASSLTTGTSVPDTQYF.

This sequence joins TRBV5-4 and TRBJ1-3; the match to TRBD1 covers 7 bases. Germline V lookup: CDR1 SGHNT, CDR2 YYREEE (reference sequence). The V and J ends lost 4 bases and 7 bases, in that order; junction bases with no gene match: 5. This CDR3 comprises 13 residues. The CDR3, as DNA: TGTGCCAGCAGCCGACAGGGAACGAACACCATATATTTT. It yields the protein CASSRQGTNTIYF.

The J gene is TRBJ2-6, the V gene TRBV5-4; no firm D call. Germline-derived CDR1 and CDR2 are SGHNT and YYREEE (reference sequence). CDR3 length: 14 amino acids. V shed 0 bases and J shed 9 bases, with 10 bases lying between them. The CDR3 DNA sequence: TGTGCCAGCAGCTTGGGGCAGCGTAACAACGTCCTGACTTTC. It is translated as CASSLGQRNNVLTF.

V and J are TRBV5-1 and TRBJ2-5; D may be TRBD2 (7 bases). The closer fit of TRBJ2-7 to the DNA end suggests the J call may be wrong. Germline lookup yields CDR1 SGHRS and CDR2 YFSETQ. This CDR3 is 16 amino acids long. CDR3 DNA: TGCGCCAGCAGCTTTGAGGCGGGGGCCTTGGCATACGAGCAGTACTTC. It translates to CASSFEAGALAYEQYF.

The gene calls are TRBV19 and TRBJ2-5, with 7 bases lining up with TRBD2. Germline lookup yields CDR1 LNHDA and CDR2 SQIVND (reference sequence). The CDR3 length is 11 residues. The V segment lost 9 bases and the J segment 5 bases; nucleotides outside the gene matches: 3. The DNA for the CDR3 is TGTGCCAGCCGGGGAGGGGAGACCCAGTACTTC. Protein product: CASRGGETQYF.

This clone showed up just once. The gene calls are TRBV5-5 and TRBJ2-7; TRBD1 matches at 8 bases. V was pared by 4 bases and J by 0 bases, with 9 bases of the junction left unmatched. The germline gives CDR1 SGHKS, CDR2 YYEKEE (reference sequence). CDR3 length equals 16 residues. CDR3 protein: CASSPRGTGASYEQYF. The CDR3 DNA reads as TGTGCCAGCAGCCCAAGGGGGACAGGCGCCTCCTACGAGCAGTACTTC.

The chain joins TRBV2 to TRBJ2-1; 9 bases align to TRBD2. Germline V gene data show CDR1 as SNHLY and CDR2 as FYNNEI. The CDR3 is made up of 18 amino acids. V shed 4 bases and J 3 bases; nucleotides not matched to a gene: 13. CDR3 DNA sequence: TGTGCCAGCAGTGGGCCTAGCGGGGAAAGGGGGAACTACAATGAGCAGTTCTTC. This encodes CASSGPSGERGNYNEQFF.

The V and J genes are TRBV11-2 and TRBJ2-7, with 8 nucleotides matching TRBD1. The ends lost 5 bases at V and 1 base at J; junction bases unmatched: 10. This CDR3 spans 16 amino acids. The germline V gene encodes CDR1 SGHAT and CDR2 FQNNGV. The CDR3 sequence: CASSHHKGQASYEQYF. CDR3 sequence (DNA): TGTGCCAGCAGCCATCACAAGGGACAGGCGTCCTACGAGCAGTACTTC.

The J gene is TRBJ2-1, the V gene TRBV10-3; a weak D match, TRBD2 (6 bases). Germline CDR1 is ENHRY and CDR2 is SYGVKD. The CDR3 sequence is 21 residues long. The V gene lost 0 bases and the J gene lost 4 bases, with 28 bases spanning the gap. The CDR3 region has the DNA TGTGCCATCAGTGAGTCGAACCTACTAGCCACAGCTAAGTCAACGTACAATGAGCAGTTCTTC. Protein sequence: CAISESNLLATAKSTYNEQFF.

The V and J genes are TRBV4-1 and TRBJ2-7; 11 bases are a match to TRBD2. The trim removed 1 base at V and 3 bases at J, leaving 5 bases unmatched. Germline CDR1 and CDR2: MGHRA and YSYEKL. There are 16 residues in the CDR3. CDR3 residues: CASSQATSGGRYEQYF. The DNA of the CDR3 is TGCGCCAGCAGCCAAGCTACTAGCGGGGGCCGCTACGAGCAGTACTTC.